This is a list of T cell receptor beta chains from one sample in a study of spatial heterogeneity in lung cancer. TCRdb re-called the 5' RACE reads with MiXCR, one entry per CDR3 protein. Here the sample spans roughly 70,000 distinct CDR3 sequences, about 14% being singletons. The source material was PBMCs, sampled at surgery. These receptors were collected from a male donor with early-stage non-small cell lung cancer. Each CDR3 is given with its conserved first and last residue. Fields, in order: D gene, J gene, V gene, clone size, CDR3 protein, CDR3 DNA. The D gene is left open where the match is weak. Only part of the rows carry a size: once, few, many, or a class if the clone is expanded.

D: .; J: TRBJ2-5; V: TRBV7-2; size: .; CDR3: CASSLERGETQYF; DNA: TGTGCCAGCAGCTTAGAACGGGGAGAGACCCAGTACTTC
D: .; J: TRBJ1-1; V: TRBV10-2; size: .; CDR3: CASIRQLNTEAFF; DNA: TGCGCCAGCATCCGACAGCTGAACACTGAAGCTTTCTTT
D: .; J: TRBJ2-1; V: TRBV29-1; size: .; CDR3: CSVEPESSYNEQFF; DNA: TGCAGCGTTGAACCCGAGAGCTCCTACAATGAGCAGTTCTTC
D: .; J: TRBJ2-7; V: TRBV11-2; size: .; CDR3: CASSLGHDYTVPYEQYF; DNA: TGTGCCAGCAGCTTAGGGCACGACTACACGGTTCCCTACGAGCAGTACTTC
D: TRBD1; J: TRBJ2-7; V: TRBV20-1; size: few; CDR3: CSARDRVSSYEQYF; DNA: TGCAGTGCTCGGGACAGGGTTTCGTCCTACGAGCAGTACTTC
D: TRBD2; J: TRBJ2-7; V: TRBV11-2; size: .; CDR3: CASSIGGRAADEQYF; DNA: TGTGCCAGCAGCATCGGCGGGAGGGCCGCCGACGAGCAGTACTTC
D: .; J: TRBJ2-7; V: TRBV7-2; size: .; CDR3: CASAITALGTGSYEQYF; DNA: TGTGCCAGCGCCATTACAGCGCTGGGGACGGGGTCCTACGAGCAGTACTTC
D: .; J: TRBJ1-5; V: TRBV7-2; size: .; CDR3: CASSPRLWNNQPQHF; DNA: TGTGCCAGCAGCCCCCGGTTATGGAACAATCAGCCCCAGCATTTT
D: TRBD1; J: TRBJ1-2; V: TRBV4-2; size: .; CDR3: CASSQASGTDYGYTF; DNA: TGTGCCAGCAGCCAAGCCTCCGGGACAGACTATGGCTACACCTTC
D: .; J: TRBJ2-7; V: TRBV27; size: few; CDR3: CASSLASGTSGEQYF; DNA: TGTGCCAGCAGTTTAGCCTCCGGGACATCCGGCGAGCAGTACTTC
D: TRBD2; J: TRBJ2-7; V: TRBV6-5; size: .; CDR3: CASSSLVIAGVSYEQYF; DNA: TGTGCCAGCAGTTCCCTCGTTATAGCGGGAGTGTCGTACGAGCAGTACTTC
D: TRBD2; J: TRBJ2-7; V: TRBV29-1; size: .; CDR3: CSVAPRLAGGGYEQYF; DNA: TGCAGCGTTGCCCCCAGACTAGCGGGAGGAGGGTACGAGCAGTACTTC
D: .; J: TRBJ2-7; V: TRBV25-1; size: few; CDR3: CASSETSPYEQYF; DNA: TGTGCCAGCAGTGAGACATCACCCTACGAGCAGTACTTC
D: TRBD2; J: TRBJ2-7; V: TRBV10-3; size: many; CDR3: CATRTSGPLEQYF; DNA: TGTGCCACCCGGACTAGCGGTCCCTTGGAGCAGTACTTC
D: .; J: TRBJ1-1; V: TRBV30; size: few; CDR3: CAWNRGLNTEAFF; DNA: TGTGCCTGGAATAGGGGGTTGAACACTGAAGCTTTCTTT
D: .; J: TRBJ2-5; V: TRBV28; size: many; CDR3: CASSLPQGPQETQYF; DNA: TGTGCCAGCAGTTTACCACAGGGTCCCCAAGAGACCCAGTACTTC
D: .; J: TRBJ1-4; V: TRBV19; size: .; CDR3: CASSPSGATNEKLFF; DNA: TGTGCCAGTTCACCTTCTGGGGCAACTAATGAAAAACTGTTTTTT
D: .; J: TRBJ2-3; V: TRBV4-3; size: many; CDR3: CASSQDPRGDTQYF; DNA: TGCGCCAGCAGCCAAGATCCGAGGGGGGATACGCAGTATTTT
D: TRBD1; J: TRBJ1-6; V: TRBV18; size: few; CDR3: CASSPGTGDNSPLHF; DNA: TGTGCCAGCTCACCCGGGACAGGGGACAATTCACCCCTCCACTTT
D: .; J: TRBJ2-7; V: TRBV7-9; size: .; CDR3: CASSRREGSKNELYF; DNA: TGTGCCAGCAGCCGTCGCGAGGGGAGCAAAAACGAGCTGTACTTC
D: .; J: TRBJ1-6; V: TRBV6-4; size: few; CDR3: CASSEDVGANSPLHF; DNA: TGTGCCAGCTCAGAGGATGTAGGGGCGAATTCACCCCTCCACTTT
D: .; J: TRBJ2-1; V: TRBV4-1; size: many; CDR3: CASSPRERPDNEQFF; DNA: TGCGCCAGCAGCCCTCGGGAGCGGCCCGACAATGAGCAGTTCTTC
D: TRBD2; J: TRBJ2-1; V: TRBV19; size: .; CDR3: CASSTTPLAGGPCEQFF; DNA: TGTGCCAGTAGTACAACCCCACTAGCGGGAGGGCCGTGCGAGCAGTTCTTC
D: .; J: TRBJ2-6; V: TRBV7-3; size: many; CDR3: CASSRVDVLTF; DNA: TGTGCCAGCAGCCGAGTTGACGTCCTGACTTTC
D: TRBD1; J: TRBJ1-4; V: TRBV27; size: .; CDR3: CASSPDRGGEKLFF; DNA: TGTGCCAGCAGTCCGGACAGGGGCGGTGAAAAACTGTTTTTT
D: TRBD1; J: TRBJ1-1; V: TRBV27; size: many; CDR3: CASRDRGYHTEAFF; DNA: TGTGCCAGCAGGGACAGGGGTTACCACACTGAAGCTTTCTTT
D: TRBD1; J: TRBJ1-1; V: TRBV6-5; size: many; CDR3: CASTPGQGYTEAFF; DNA: TGTGCCAGCACCCCGGGACAGGGTTACACTGAAGCTTTCTTT
D: TRBD1; J: TRBJ2-2; V: TRBV27; size: .; CDR3: CASSPGTAWGELFF; DNA: TGTGCCAGCAGTCCCGGGACAGCCTGGGGAGAGCTGTTTTTT
D: .; J: TRBJ2-5; V: TRBV18; size: many; CDR3: CASSPPGAETQYF; DNA: TGTGCCAGCTCACCACCAGGGGCCGAGACCCAGTACTTC
D: .; J: TRBJ1-1; V: TRBV4-2; size: many; CDR3: CASSSPAGGTEAFF; DNA: TGTGCCAGCAGCTCACCGGCGGGTGGCACTGAAGCTTTCTTT